This TCR beta chain appears in the sequencing data of a study of identical twins listed by TCRdb under 2016. In terms of the full investigation: The study deep-sequenced TCR alpha and beta repertoires from monozygotic twins, unrelated adults of various ages and cord blood to test whether fetal clonotypes persist. Replicate twin experiments were performed at different times using different library preparation protocols to rule out contamination.

Comment on this clonotype: The clone's antigen remains unknown. Per-nucleotide qualities are absent, and no much larger clonotype sits a single base away.

Every donor in the study was a healthy Caucasian. The method was 5' RACE. Sequencing used an Illumina HiSeq 2000. A universal primer binding site was introduced by template switching, and a unique molecular identifier was present in the final cDNA, enabling accurate counting of TCR cDNA molecules. Specific primers in the conserved constant-segment region were used to synthesize first-strand cDNA for the TCR alpha and beta chains. To control for contamination, every cDNA library was double barcoded, receiving both a SMART-Mk sample barcode and Illumina barcodes. TruSeq adapter sequences, together with Illumina sample barcodes, were added in two successive PCR steps. TCR alpha and beta cDNA libraries were sequenced on the Illumina HiSeq platform with custom primers. On the study's bioinformatics: Unique molecular identifiers were extracted from raw reads with MiGEC, and CDR3 positions were determined with MiXCR. Recombination models were inferred per individual with the repgenHMM and IGoR tools using an EM algorithm. Shared clonotypes were analyzed with the tcR package in R, and sharing was normalized by the product of cloneset sizes. Out-of-frame nonproductive sequences were analyzed to study raw recombination free of thymic and clonal selection effects. Using fastp trimming at Q25 and MiXCR clonotype assembly, TCRdb reanalyzed the public sequencing data and kept in-frame beta chains. Each CDR3 protein gets just one entry, which takes the most common genes and DNA from the rows behind it. These V and J calls derive from TCRdb rather than the authors' analysis. For this sample there are some 1,700,000 distinct CDR3 sequences; roughly a third appear just once. 0.25% to 0.3% of the sample rests with the top ten.

The paper as a whole reports these results and caveats: Compared with coincidental sharing between unrelated individuals, an excess of low generation-probability sequences was observed among out-of-frame TCR alpha sequences shared between twins. In monozygotic twins, out-of-frame TCR alpha sharing was systematically underestimated by recombination models, although the models agreed with sharing between unrelated individuals. In beta out-of-frame sequences, excess twin sharing was weaker, because having fewer shared sequences lowered the signal-to-noise ratio. Abundant cord blood beta clonotypes had fewer insertions, young adult naive repertoires showed a similar but weaker trend, and memory repertoires showed no such trend. Because the same donors could not be followed over many years, the conclusions depended on cross-sectional statistical analysis. Zero-insertion analyses could be partly confounded by invariant T cells such as MAIT and iNKT, though diverse VJ usage argued against such confounding for most clonotypes.

The CDR3 sequence holds 16 residues, the cysteine and phenylalanine included. Only the CDR3 region is kept as DNA, spanning 48 bases read in frame from base 1. V and J are truncated by 5 bases and 2 bases respectively, leaving an intervening sequence of 17 bases. From the germline V gene (reference sequence), CDR1 is SEHNR and CDR2 is FQNEAQ. The sequence links TRBV7-9 to TRBJ2-3; a weak D assignment points to TRBD2 (6 bases agree). The sequence was collected from a newborn girl in good health. Sequenced sample: cord blood. The nucleotide sequence is TGTGCCAGCAGCCCCTTAGGCAGCGGGCCCACAGATACGCAGTATTTT. This codes for CASSPLGSGPTDTQYF.